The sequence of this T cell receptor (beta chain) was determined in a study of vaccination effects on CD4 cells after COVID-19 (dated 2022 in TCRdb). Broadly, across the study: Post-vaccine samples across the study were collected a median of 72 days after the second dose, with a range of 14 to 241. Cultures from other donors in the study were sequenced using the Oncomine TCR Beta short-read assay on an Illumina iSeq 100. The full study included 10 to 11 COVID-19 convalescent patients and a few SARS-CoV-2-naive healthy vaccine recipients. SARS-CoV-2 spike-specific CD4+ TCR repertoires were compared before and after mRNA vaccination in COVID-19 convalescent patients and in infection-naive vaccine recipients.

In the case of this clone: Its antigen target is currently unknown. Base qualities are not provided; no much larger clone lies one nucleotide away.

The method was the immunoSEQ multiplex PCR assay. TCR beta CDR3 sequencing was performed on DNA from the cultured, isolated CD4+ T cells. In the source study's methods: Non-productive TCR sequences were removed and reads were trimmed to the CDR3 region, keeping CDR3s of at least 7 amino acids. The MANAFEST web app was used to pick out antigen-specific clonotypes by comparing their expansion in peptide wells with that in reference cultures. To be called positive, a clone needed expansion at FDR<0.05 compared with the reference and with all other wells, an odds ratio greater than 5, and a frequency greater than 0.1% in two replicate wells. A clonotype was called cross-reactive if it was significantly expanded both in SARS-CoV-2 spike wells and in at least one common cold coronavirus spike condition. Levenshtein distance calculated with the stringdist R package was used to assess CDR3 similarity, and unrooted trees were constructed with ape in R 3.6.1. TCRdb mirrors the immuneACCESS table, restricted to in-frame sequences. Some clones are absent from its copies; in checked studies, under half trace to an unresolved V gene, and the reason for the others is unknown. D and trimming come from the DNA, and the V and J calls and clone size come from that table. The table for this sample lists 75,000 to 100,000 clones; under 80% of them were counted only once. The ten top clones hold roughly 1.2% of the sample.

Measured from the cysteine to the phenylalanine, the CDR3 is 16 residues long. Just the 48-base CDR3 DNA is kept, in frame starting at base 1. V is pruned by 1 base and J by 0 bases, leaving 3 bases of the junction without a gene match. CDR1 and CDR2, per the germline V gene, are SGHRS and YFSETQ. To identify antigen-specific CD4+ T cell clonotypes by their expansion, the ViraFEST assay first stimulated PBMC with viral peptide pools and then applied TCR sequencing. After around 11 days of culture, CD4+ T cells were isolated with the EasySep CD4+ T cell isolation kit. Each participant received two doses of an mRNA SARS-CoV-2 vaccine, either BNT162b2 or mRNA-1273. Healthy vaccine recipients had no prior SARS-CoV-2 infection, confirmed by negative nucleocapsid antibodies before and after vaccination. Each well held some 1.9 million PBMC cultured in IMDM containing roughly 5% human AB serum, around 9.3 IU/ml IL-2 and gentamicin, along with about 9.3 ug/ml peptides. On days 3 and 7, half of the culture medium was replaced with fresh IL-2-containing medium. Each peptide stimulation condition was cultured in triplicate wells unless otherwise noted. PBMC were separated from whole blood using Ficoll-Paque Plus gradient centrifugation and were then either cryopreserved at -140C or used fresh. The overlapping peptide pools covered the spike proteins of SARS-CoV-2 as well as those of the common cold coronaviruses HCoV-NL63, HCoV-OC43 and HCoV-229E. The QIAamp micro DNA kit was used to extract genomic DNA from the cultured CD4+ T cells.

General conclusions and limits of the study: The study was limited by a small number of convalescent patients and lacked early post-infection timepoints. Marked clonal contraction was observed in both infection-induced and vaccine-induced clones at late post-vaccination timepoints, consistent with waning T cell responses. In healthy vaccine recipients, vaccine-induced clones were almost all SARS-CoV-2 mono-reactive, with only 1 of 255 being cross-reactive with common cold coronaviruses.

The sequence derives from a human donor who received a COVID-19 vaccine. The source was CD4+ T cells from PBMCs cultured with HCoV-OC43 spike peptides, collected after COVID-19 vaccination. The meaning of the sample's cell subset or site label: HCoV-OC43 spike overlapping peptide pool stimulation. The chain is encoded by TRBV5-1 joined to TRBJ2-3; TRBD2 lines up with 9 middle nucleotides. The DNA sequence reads TGCGCCAGCAGCTTGCGGCTAGCGGGGAGCACAGATACGCAGTATTTT. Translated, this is CASSLRLAGSTDTQYF.